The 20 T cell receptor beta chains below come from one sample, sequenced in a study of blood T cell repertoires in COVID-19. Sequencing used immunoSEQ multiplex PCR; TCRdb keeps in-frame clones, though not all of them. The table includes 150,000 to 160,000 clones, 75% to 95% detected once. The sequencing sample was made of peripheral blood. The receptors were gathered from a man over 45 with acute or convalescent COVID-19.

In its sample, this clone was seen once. This CDR3 reads CTSSQDGGRGADTQYF. CDR3 nucleotide sequence: TGCACCAGCAGCCAAGACGGCGGGAGAGGCGCAGATACGCAGTATTTT. The chain has TRBV1 and TRBJ2-3; the table's D call TRBD2 went unverified against the DNA. TRBV1 is described as a pseudogene. The CDR3 length is 16 residues.

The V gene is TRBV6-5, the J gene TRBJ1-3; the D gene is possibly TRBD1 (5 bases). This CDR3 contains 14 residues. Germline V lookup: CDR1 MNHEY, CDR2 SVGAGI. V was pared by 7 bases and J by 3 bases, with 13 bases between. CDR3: CASTGGGVGNTIYF. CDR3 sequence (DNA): TGTGCCAGCACCGGGGGAGGGGTTGGAAACACCATATATTTT.

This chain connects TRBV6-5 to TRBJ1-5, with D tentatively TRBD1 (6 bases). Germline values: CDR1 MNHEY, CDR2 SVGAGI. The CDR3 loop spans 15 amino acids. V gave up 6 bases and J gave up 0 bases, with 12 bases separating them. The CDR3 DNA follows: TGTGCCAGCAGCCCCGACAGGAGTAGCAATCAGCCCCAGCATTTT. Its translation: CASSPDRSSNQPQHF.

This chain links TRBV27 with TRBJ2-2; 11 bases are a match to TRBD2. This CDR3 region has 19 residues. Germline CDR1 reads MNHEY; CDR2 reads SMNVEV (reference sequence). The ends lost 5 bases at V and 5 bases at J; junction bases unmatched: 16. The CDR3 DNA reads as TGTGCCAGCAGTCCACCCAGTCCCACTGCTAGCGGGAGGACCGGGGAGCTGTTTTTT. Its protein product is CASSPPSPTASGRTGELFF.

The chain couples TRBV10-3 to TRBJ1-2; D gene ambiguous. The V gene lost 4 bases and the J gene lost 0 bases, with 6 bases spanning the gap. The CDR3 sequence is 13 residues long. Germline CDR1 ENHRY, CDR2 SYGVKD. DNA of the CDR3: TGTGCCATCAGTGGAGGGACTAACTATGGCTACACCTTC. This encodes CAISGGTNYGYTF.

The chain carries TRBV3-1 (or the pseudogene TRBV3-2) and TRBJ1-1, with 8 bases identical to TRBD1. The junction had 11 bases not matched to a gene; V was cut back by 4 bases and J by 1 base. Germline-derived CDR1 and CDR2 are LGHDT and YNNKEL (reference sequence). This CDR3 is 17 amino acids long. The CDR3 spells CASSRPTGDRSNTEAFF. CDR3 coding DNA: TGTGCCAGCAGCCGTCCGACAGGGGATCGGTCGAACACTGAAGCTTTCTTT.

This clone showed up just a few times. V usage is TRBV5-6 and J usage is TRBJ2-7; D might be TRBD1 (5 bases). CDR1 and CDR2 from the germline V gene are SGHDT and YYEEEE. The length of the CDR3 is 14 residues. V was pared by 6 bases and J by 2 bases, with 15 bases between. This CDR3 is CASTQRGLTYEQYV. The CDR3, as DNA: TGTGCCAGCACACAAAGGGGCCTCACCTACGAGCAGTACGTC.

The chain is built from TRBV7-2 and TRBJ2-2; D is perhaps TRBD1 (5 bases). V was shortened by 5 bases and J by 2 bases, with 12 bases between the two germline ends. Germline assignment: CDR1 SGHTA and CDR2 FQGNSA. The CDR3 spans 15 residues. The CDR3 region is CASSQDTLNTGELFF. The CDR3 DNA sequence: TGTGCCAGCAGCCAGGACACACTAAACACCGGGGAGCTGTTTTTT.

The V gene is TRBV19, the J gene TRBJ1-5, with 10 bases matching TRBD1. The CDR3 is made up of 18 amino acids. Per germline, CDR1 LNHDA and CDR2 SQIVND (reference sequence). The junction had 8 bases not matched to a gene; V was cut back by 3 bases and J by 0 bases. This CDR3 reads CASSIAGQGIYSNQPQHF. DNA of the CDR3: TGTGCCAGTAGTATTGCGGGACAGGGGATTTATAGCAATCAGCCCCAGCATTTT. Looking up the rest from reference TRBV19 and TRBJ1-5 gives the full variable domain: DGGITQSPKYLFRKEGQNVTLSCEQNLNHDAMYWYRQDPGQGLRLIYYSQIVNDFQKGDIAEGYSVSREKKESFPLTVTSAQKNPTAFYLCASSIAGQGIYSNQPQHFGDGTRLSIL.

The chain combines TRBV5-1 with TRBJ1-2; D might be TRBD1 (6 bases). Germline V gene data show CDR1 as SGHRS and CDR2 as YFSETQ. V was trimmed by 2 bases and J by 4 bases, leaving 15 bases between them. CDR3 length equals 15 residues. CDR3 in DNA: TGCGCCAGCAGCTTAGCTCCAACAGGGTTCTATGGCTACACCTTC. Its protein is CASSLAPTGFYGYTF.

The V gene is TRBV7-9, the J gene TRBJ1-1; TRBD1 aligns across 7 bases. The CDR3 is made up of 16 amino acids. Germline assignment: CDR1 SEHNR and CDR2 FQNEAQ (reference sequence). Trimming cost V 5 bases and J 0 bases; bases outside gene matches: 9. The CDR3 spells CASSETGSTMNTEAFF. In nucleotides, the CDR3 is TGTGCCAGCAGCGAGACAGGGTCTACTATGAACACTGAAGCTTTCTTT.

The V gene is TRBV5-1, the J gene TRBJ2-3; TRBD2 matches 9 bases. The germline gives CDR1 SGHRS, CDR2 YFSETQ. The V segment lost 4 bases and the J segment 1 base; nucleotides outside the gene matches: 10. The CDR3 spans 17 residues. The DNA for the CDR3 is TGCGCCAGCAGCAACGAGCGGGGGGCGAGCGGCACAGATACGCAGTATTTT. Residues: CASSNERGASGTDTQYF.

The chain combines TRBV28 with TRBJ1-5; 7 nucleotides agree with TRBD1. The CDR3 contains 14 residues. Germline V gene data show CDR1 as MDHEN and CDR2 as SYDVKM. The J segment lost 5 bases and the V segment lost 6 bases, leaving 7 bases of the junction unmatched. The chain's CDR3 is CASSTGQFHQPQHF. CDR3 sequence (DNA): TGTGCCAGCAGCACGGGACAGTTTCATCAGCCCCAGCATTTT.

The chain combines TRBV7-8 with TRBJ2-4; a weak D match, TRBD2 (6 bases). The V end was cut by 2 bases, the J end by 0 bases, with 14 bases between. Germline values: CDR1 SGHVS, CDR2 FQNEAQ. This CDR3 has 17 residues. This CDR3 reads CASSLLPPGLAKNIQYF. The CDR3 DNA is TGTGCCAGCAGCTTACTCCCTCCGGGACTAGCCAAAAACATTCAGTACTTC.

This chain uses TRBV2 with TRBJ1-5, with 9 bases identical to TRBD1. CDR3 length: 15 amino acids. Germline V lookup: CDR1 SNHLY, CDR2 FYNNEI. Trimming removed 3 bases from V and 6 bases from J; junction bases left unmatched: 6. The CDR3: CASSEGQGNRQPQHF. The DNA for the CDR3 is TGTGCCAGCAGTGAGGGACAGGGAAATCGTCAGCCCCAGCATTTT.

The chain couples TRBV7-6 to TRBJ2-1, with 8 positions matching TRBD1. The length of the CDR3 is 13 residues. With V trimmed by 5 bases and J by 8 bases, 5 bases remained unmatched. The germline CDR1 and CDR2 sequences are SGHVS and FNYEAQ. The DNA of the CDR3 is TGTGCCAGCAGCGAGGCAGGGGGCCATGAGCAGTTCTTC. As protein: CASSEAGGHEQFF.

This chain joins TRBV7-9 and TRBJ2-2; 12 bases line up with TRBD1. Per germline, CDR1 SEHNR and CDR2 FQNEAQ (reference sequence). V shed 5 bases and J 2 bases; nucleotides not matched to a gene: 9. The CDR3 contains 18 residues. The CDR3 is CASSQGQGAKLNTGELFF. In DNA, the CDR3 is TGTGCCAGCAGCCAGGGACAGGGGGCGAAACTTAACACCGGGGAGCTGTTTTTT. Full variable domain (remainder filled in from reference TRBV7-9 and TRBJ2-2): DTGVSQNPRHKITKRGQNVTFRCDPISEHNRLYWYRQTLGQGPEFLTYFQNEAQLEKSRLLSDRFSAERPKGSFSTLEIQRTEQGDSAMYLCASSQGQGAKLNTGELFFGEGSRLTVL.

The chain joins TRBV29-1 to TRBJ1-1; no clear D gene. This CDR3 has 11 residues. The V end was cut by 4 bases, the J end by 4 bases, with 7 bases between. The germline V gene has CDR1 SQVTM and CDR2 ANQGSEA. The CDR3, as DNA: TGCAGCGTTGTGAGGAGCACTGAAGCTTTCTTT. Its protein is CSVVRSTEAFF.

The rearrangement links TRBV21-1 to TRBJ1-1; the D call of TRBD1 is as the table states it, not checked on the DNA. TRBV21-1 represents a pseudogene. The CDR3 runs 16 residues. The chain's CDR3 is CASSNPGSGMGTEAFF. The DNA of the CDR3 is TGTGCCAGCAGCAACCCCGGGTCAGGGATGGGCACTGAAGCTTTCTTT.

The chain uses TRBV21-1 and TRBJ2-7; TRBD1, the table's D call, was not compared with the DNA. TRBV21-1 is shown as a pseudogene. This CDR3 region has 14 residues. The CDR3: CASSKDRECYEQYV. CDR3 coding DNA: TGTGCCAGCAGCAAAGACAGGGAATGCTACGAGCAGTACGTC.